Listed below are T cell receptor beta chains from one sample, sequenced in a study of control samples from healthy donors and cancer patients. Produced via immunoSEQ multiplex PCR; TCRdb's table is partial and in-frame only. The sample carries approximately 150,000 clones, about 91% recorded once. Sequencing was carried out using blood. The source of these receptors is a man younger than 30 in good health. The CDR3 runs from the conserved cysteine through the conserved F or W. Each record gives: clone size, J gene, V gene, D gene, CDR3 DNA, CDR3 protein. A D gene is named only where the DNA matches it firmly. Only some rows state a clone size, as once, few, many or a class for expanded clones.

-,TRBJ2-7,TRBV7-2,-,TGTGCCAGCAGCTTCCTTGGGACCGAGGGCGAGCAGTACTTC,CASSFLGTEGEQYF
-,TRBJ2-1,TRBV6-6,TRBD2,TGTGCCAGTACCGGGACTAGCTCCAACAATGAGCAGTTCTTC,CASTGTSSNNEQFF
-,TRBJ2-1,TRBV13,TRBD2,TGTGCCAGCAGCTTAGTTCCCCCTCTGGGTCCTAGCGGGGGCTTCCCAACCTACAATGAGCAGTTCTTC,CASSLVPPLGPSGGFPTYNEQFF
-,TRBJ1-1,TRBV19,TRBD1,TGTGCCACCAGCCGACTGGGGACAGATGAAGCTTTCTTT,CATSRLGTDEAFF
-,TRBJ1-1,TRBV6-5,-,TGTGCCAGCAGTCCCAACCGGGGGGGGCGAGAAGCTTTCTTT,CASSPNRGGREAFF
-,TRBJ2-7,TRBV24-1,-,TGTGCCACCAGTGGGCCAGGGGACCTCTACGAGCAGTACTTC,CATSGPGDLYEQYF
once,TRBJ1-1,TRBV19,-,TGTGCCAGTAGTCCCCCAACGTGGCAGGTCCTACCGAACACTGAAGCTTTCTTT,CASSPPTWQVLPNTEAFF
-,TRBJ2-1,TRBV5-5,-,TGTGCCAGCAGCTTGGATCGGGGGAGCTCCTACAATGAGCAGTTCTTC,CASSLDRGSSYNEQFF
-,TRBJ2-5,TRBV6-5,TRBD1,TGTGCCAGCAGTCCCATCGGACAGGGAGAGACCCAGTACTTC,CASSPIGQGETQYF
once,TRBJ1-6,TRBV4-1,-,TGCGCCAGCAGCCAGACCACAAACCGAGCTAATTCACCCCTCCACTTT,CASSQTTNRANSPLHF
-,TRBJ2-1,TRBV19,-,TGTGCCAGTAGTATAGGGGACAATGAGCAGTTCTTC,CASSIGDNEQFF
-,TRBJ2-5,TRBV7-9,-,TGTGCCAGCAGCCCCCCGCCCCGTATGGTTCTACAAGAGACCCAGTACTTC,CASSPPPRMVLQETQYF
-,TRBJ2-3,TRBV4-3,-,TGCGCCAGCAGCCAAGAACATTCGGACACAGATACGCAGTATTTT,CASSQEHSDTDTQYF
-,TRBJ2-3,TRBV4-2,TRBD2,TGTGCCAGCAGCCAAGGTCAAGCGGGGGGGATGGCAGATACGCAGTATTTT,CASSQGQAGGMADTQYF
-,TRBJ2-2,TRBV14,TRBD2,TGTGCCAGCAGTCGGAGCGGGGGGGCCTCCACCGGGGAGCTGTTTTTT,CASSRSGGASTGELFF
-,TRBJ2-1,TRBV12-5,-,TGTGCTAGTGGTTTGGTTCCCGGGGTTGCGCCAGACTACAATGAGCAGTTCTTC,CASGLVPGVAPDYNEQFF
-,TRBJ1-5,TRBV7-6,-,TGTGCCAGCAGCTTAGCAGGGGGTCAGCCCCAGCATTTT,CASSLAGGQPQHF
-,TRBJ2-3,TRBV9,-,TGTGCCAGCAGCGTAGACAGGGCAAGCACAGATACGCAGTATTTT,CASSVDRASTDTQYF
-,TRBJ2-5,TRBV30,TRBD2,TGTGCCTGGAGGTCTAGCGGGGGACAGACCCAGTACTTC,CAWRSSGGQTQYF
-,TRBJ2-1,TRBV5-1,TRBD2,TGCGCCAGCAGCTTGGGACTAGCTGGGAATGAGCAGTTCTTC,CASSLGLAGNEQFF
-,TRBJ1-1,TRBV6-5,-,TGTGCCAGCAGTTACTCGAAGCCACGCGGAGAAGCTTTCTTT,CASSYSKPRGEAFF
-,TRBJ1-1,TRBV29-1,-,TGCAGCGCTGAATGGGTTTTCGGCGCTTTCTTT,CSAEWVFGAFF
-,TRBJ2-1,TRBV4-3,TRBD1,TGCGCCAGCAGCCACTTACTACCCGGACAGGGAATGAATGAGCAGTTCTTC,CASSHLLPGQGMNEQFF
-,TRBJ2-1,TRBV9,TRBD2,TGTGCCAGCCGAGGACTAGCGGGGGATAATGAGCAGTTCTTC,CASRGLAGDNEQFF
-,TRBJ2-3,TRBV4-1,-,TGCGCCAGCAGCCAAGATGGAAAGTCCACAGATACGCAGTATTTT,CASSQDGKSTDTQYF
-,TRBJ2-4,TRBV2,-,TGTGCCAGCCAGGGGACGGGAAACATTCAGTACTTC,CASQGTGNIQYF
-,TRBJ2-4,TRBV6-1,-,TGTGCCAGCAGTGAAGGTGGGGGGCAAAACATTCAGTACTTC,CASSEGGGQNIQYF
-,TRBJ2-3,TRBV9,TRBD2,TGTGCCAGCAGCGCCCTCGTCCCGGGACTAGATTCGAGCACAGATACGCAGTATTTT,CASSALVPGLDSSTDTQYF
-,TRBJ2-5,TRBV14,-,TGTGCCAGCAGCCATAAAAGACAGTGGGAGACCCAGTACTTC,CASSHKRQWETQYF